This T cell receptor beta chain is drawn from a study of blood T cell repertoires in COVID-19. TCRdb's table, derived via immunoSEQ multiplex PCR, lists solely in-frame clones and lacks some. The data contain about 460,000 clones, about nine tenths of them singletons. The germline V gene has CDR1 MNHEY and CDR2 SVGEGT. This CDR3 is 16 amino acids long. Trimming removed 4 bases from V and 2 bases from J; junction bases left unmatched: 5. Sequences were obtained from PBMCs or T cells enriched from blood (not recorded which). The V and J genes are TRBV6-2 or TRBV6-3 and TRBJ2-1; 10 bases align to TRBD2. This receptor was identified in a woman in her fifties or sixties who had recovered from COVID-19. The CDR3 sequence is CASSSLLAGAYNEQFF. For the CDR3, the DNA is TGTGCCAGCAGTTCGCTCCTAGCGGGGGCCTACAATGAGCAGTTCTTC.